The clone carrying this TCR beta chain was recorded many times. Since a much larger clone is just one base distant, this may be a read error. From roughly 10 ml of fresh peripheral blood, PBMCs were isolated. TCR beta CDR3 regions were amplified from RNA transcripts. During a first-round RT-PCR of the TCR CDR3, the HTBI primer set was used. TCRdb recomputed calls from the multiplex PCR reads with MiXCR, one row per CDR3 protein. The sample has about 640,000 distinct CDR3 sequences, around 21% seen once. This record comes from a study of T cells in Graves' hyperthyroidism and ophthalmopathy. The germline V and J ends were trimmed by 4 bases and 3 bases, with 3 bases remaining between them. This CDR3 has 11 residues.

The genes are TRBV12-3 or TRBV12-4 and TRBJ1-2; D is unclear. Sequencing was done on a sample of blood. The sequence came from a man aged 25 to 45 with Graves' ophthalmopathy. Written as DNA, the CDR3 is TGTGCCAGCAGTTCGTACTATGGCTACACCTTC. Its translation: CASSSYYGYTF.